A selection of T cell receptor beta chains follows, all from one sample in a study of identical twins. In TCRdb, the 5' RACE reads were re-called with MiXCR into one record per CDR3 protein. The sample yields 600,000 to 800,000 distinct CDR3 sequences, around 20% seen once. This same sample was also part of a study on T cells expressing NK-cell markers.

Sequenced input: PBMCs. The receptors here all came from a young woman in good health. Both conserved end residues are part of each CDR3. D genes are given only for firm matches. For some rows the clone size is stated as once, few or many, or as a class when expanded; others skip it.

>.|TRBV20-1|TRBJ2-5|many
TGCAGTGCTTATCGGACTGGCCAAGAGACCCAGTACTTC
CSAYRTGQETQYF
>.|TRBV12-3/TRBV12-4|TRBJ1-1|.
TGTGCCAGCAGTCCCACTTCGGGGGCGGGGGAAGCTTTCTTT
CASSPTSGAGEAFF
>.|TRBV5-1|TRBJ2-1|many
TGCGCCAGCAGCTGGACGGAATCTTCCTACAATGAGCAGTTCTTC
CASSWTESSYNEQFF
>.|TRBV20-1|TRBJ2-7|.
TGCAGTGCTAGAGATTGGGGTCTTTCGGGAAACGAGCAGTACTTC
CSARDWGLSGNEQYF
>.|TRBV6-2/TRBV6-3|TRBJ2-7|few
TGTGCCAGCAGTTTCCTGGACTGGAGGAGCTCCTACGAGCAGTACTTC
CASSFLDWRSSYEQYF
>.|TRBV5-1|TRBJ1-4|.
TGCGCCAGCAGCCCTCTCTCCGGGCAAACTAATGAAAAACTGTTTTTT
CASSPLSGQTNEKLFF
>TRBD2|TRBV12-3/TRBV12-4|TRBJ2-3|few
TGTGCCAGCAAGATAGCGGGGGGCGTTACAGATACGCAGTATTTT
CASKIAGGVTDTQYF
>.|TRBV5-1|TRBJ2-1|.
TGCGCCAGCAGGGAGACGGGAGTTCCTTTCAATGAGCAGTTCTTC
CASRETGVPFNEQFF
>.|TRBV9|TRBJ2-5|.
TGTGCCAGCAGCGTAGGAGGAGGGTCCCAGTACTTC
CASSVGGGSQYF
>.|TRBV20-1|TRBJ1-4|.
TGCAGTGCTAGAAAGGTGGATGAAAAACTGTTTTTT
CSARKVDEKLFF
>.|TRBV20-1|TRBJ2-2|.
TGCAGTGCTAGAAGGTCCAGACGGAACACCGGGGAGCTGTTTTTT
CSARRSRRNTGELFF
>.|TRBV9|TRBJ2-7|few
TGTGCCAGCAGCCCCCGGTCAGGCCACGAGCAGTACTTC
CASSPRSGHEQYF
>.|TRBV4-2|TRBJ2-7|few
TGTGCCAGCAGCCAAGAAAGTTCAAATTACGAGCAGTACTTC
CASSQESSNYEQYF
>.|TRBV12-3/TRBV12-4|TRBJ2-3|few
TGTGCCAGCAGGGGGCGAACAGATACGCAGTATTTT
CASRGRTDTQYF
>.|TRBV5-1|TRBJ2-5|.
TGCGCCAGCAGCTTTCTGGGGCCTCATGGGACCCAGTACTTC
CASSFLGPHGTQYF
>.|TRBV6-1|TRBJ1-2|.
TGTGCCAGCAGTGACCCTTGGAGGAGAAGTGTCAGCTACACCTTC
CASSDPWRRSVSYTF
>.|TRBV25-1|TRBJ2-1|.
TGTGCCAGCAGTGAATGGGGGCACCACTCCTACAATGAGCAGTTCTTC
CASSEWGHHSYNEQFF
>TRBD1|TRBV9|TRBJ2-7|.
TGTGCCAGCAGTCCGTGGGGACAGGGGGCCGGCGAGCAGTACTTC
CASSPWGQGAGEQYF
>.|TRBV7-8|TRBJ2-2|few
TGTGCCAGCAGCTTTGAGGGCCCACGCGGGGAGCTGTTTTTT
CASSFEGPRGELFF
>.|TRBV7-9|TRBJ2-7|.
TGTGCCAGCAGCTACACCTTCCAGTCCGAGCAGTACTTC
CASSYTFQSEQYF
>.|TRBV12-3/TRBV12-4|TRBJ2-5|.
TGTGCCAGCAGTTTCTTCAGGGGAGAGACCCAGTACTTC
CASSFFRGETQYF
>TRBD2|TRBV7-8|TRBJ2-2|.
TGTGCCAGCAGCAGTCAGCGGGATAGGGCCGGGGAGCTGTTTTTT
CASSSQRDRAGELFF
>.|TRBV6-1|TRBJ2-7|.
TGTGCCAGCAGTGACGGGCCCCTACCAGGCTCCTACGAGCAGTACTTC
CASSDGPLPGSYEQYF
>TRBD1|TRBV29-1|TRBJ1-2|few
TGCAGCGTCCACCTGACAGGGGAGGGCGGCTACACCTTC
CSVHLTGEGGYTF
>.|TRBV18|TRBJ1-5|.
TGTGCCAGCTCACCTAATGGAGGAGTTTATAGCAATCAGCCCCAGCATTTT
CASSPNGGVYSNQPQHF
>.|TRBV12-3/TRBV12-4|TRBJ1-2|.
TGTGCCAGCAGTTTACACAGAGATAACTATGGCTACACCTTC
CASSLHRDNYGYTF
>TRBD2|TRBV10-3|TRBJ2-3|.
TGTGCCATCAGTGAGACGACTAGCGGGGTTTCAGATACGCAGTATTTT
CAISETTSGVSDTQYF
>TRBD2|TRBV30|TRBJ2-1|few
TGTGCCTGGAGTAGGACTAGCGGGATCGATGAGCAGTTCTTC
CAWSRTSGIDEQFF
>.|TRBV20-1|TRBJ2-2|.
TGCAGTGCTAGAATTGTAGGGACACCGAACACCGGGGAGCTGTTTTTT
CSARIVGTPNTGELFF
>.|TRBV27|TRBJ2-3|once
TGTGCCAGCAGTTCCGGAGTAAAAGGCACAGATACGCAGTATTTT
CASSSGVKGTDTQYF
>.|TRBV20-1|TRBJ1-1|many
TGCAGTGCTGACGGAAACACTGAAGCTTTCTTT
CSADGNTEAFF
>.|TRBV3-1|TRBJ2-1|.
TGTGCCAGCAGCCAACGTTCACCCAGGGCTGAGCAGTTCTTC
CASSQRSPRAEQFF
>.|TRBV30|TRBJ2-7|few
TGTGCCTGGAGTGCCGGGACGCCTACGGGGGAGCAGTACTTC
CAWSAGTPTGEQYF
>.|TRBV25-1|TRBJ2-5|few
TGTGCCAGCAGTGAATATAGGGGATCCCAAGAGACCCAGTACTTC
CASSEYRGSQETQYF
>.|TRBV20-1|TRBJ1-2|many
TGCAGTGCAGCGGAGACCTATGGCTACACCTTC
CSAAETYGYTF
>.|TRBV12-3/TRBV12-4|TRBJ1-5|.
TGTGCCAGCAGTTCCCCTTGGCAGCCCCAGCATTTT
CASSSPWQPQHF
>.|TRBV7-2|TRBJ2-5|few
TGTGCCAGCAGCCAGACTAGTCTACCAGAGACCCAGTACTTC
CASSQTSLPETQYF
>.|TRBV18|TRBJ2-1|.
TGTGCCAGCTCACCCCCGCCCGGGGTCTACAATGAGCAGTTCTTC
CASSPPPGVYNEQFF
>.|TRBV7-2|TRBJ2-3|.
TGTGCCAGCAGCTCCCAGACTAATACAGATACGCAGTATTTT
CASSSQTNTDTQYF
>.|TRBV20-1|TRBJ2-5|.
TGCAGTGCTAGAAGGGAAATAGTTCAAGAGACCCAGTACTTC
CSARREIVQETQYF
>.|TRBV30|TRBJ2-1|few
TGTGCCTGGAAGGAGACGAGGGAGCAGTTCTTC
CAWKETREQFF
>.|TRBV7-2|TRBJ2-1|.
TGTGCCAGCAGCCACCGATGGCTCGATAATGAGCAGTTCTTC
CASSHRWLDNEQFF
>TRBD2|TRBV19|TRBJ2-1|.
TGTGCCAGTAGTATAAGGAAGAGGGAGGGCCTTAATGAGCAGTTCTTC
CASSIRKREGLNEQFF
>TRBD1|TRBV7-9|TRBJ1-2|few
TGTGCCAGCAGCTCACAGGGGGCGCCCCGTGGCTACACCTTC
CASSSQGAPRGYTF
>.|TRBV12-3/TRBV12-4|TRBJ1-2|many
TGTGCCAGCAGTCCAGAGACGGGGAACTATGGCTACACCTTC
CASSPETGNYGYTF
>TRBD1|TRBV20-1|TRBJ1-2|few
TGCAGTGCGACAGGGACGTATGGCTACACCTTC
CSATGTYGYTF
>.|TRBV5-1|TRBJ2-1|.
TGCGCCAGCAGCTTGGACGCGGGGGCGCAGTTCTTC
CASSLDAGAQFF
>TRBD2|TRBV6-2/TRBV6-3|TRBJ2-1|many
TGTGCCAGCAGGCGCACGGGACTAGCGGGAGATGAGCAGTTCTTC
CASRRTGLAGDEQFF
>.|TRBV20-1|TRBJ1-2|few
TGCAGTGCCGCGTCCGGGGCACCATATGGCTACACCTTC
CSAASGAPYGYTF
>.|TRBV12-3/TRBV12-4|TRBJ2-3|few
TGTGCCAGCAGTCGGGCAGCTAGCCGGTATTTT
CASSRAASRYF
>.|TRBV29-1|TRBJ2-3|few
TGCAGCGTTGACGGGGGGCGGACAGATACGCAGTATTTT
CSVDGGRTDTQYF
>.|TRBV6-1|TRBJ1-1|.
TGTGCCATAAGAGACGGAGGGAACACTGAAGCTTTCTTT
CAIRDGGNTEAFF
>TRBD1|TRBV11-3|TRBJ2-1|.
TGTGCCAGCAGCCGGGACAGGTCTAGATACAATGAGCAGTTCTTC
CASSRDRSRYNEQFF
>TRBD2|TRBV10-3|TRBJ2-7|few
TGTGCCATCAGTGAGTCGATAAGCGGGAAGTACTTC
CAISESISGKYF
>TRBD1|TRBV12-3/TRBV12-4|TRBJ1-2|many
TGTGCCAGCAGCTCCTATGACAGGGACTATGGCTACACCTTC
CASSSYDRDYGYTF
>TRBD2|TRBV4-3|TRBJ2-3|.
TGCGCCAGCAGCCAAGATAAGGTGGCTAGCGGGAGTTATACGCAGTATTTT
CASSQDKVASGSYTQYF
>TRBD2|TRBV29-1|TRBJ2-1|few
TGCAGCCCTTGGACTAGGGAGGATGAGCAGTTCTTC
CSPWTREDEQFF